The 25 T cell receptor beta chains listed next were all sequenced from one sample in a study of CD8+ T cells in alopecia areata. TCR sequencing used cDNA made by reverse transcription of extracted RNA. Measured with immunoSEQ multiplex PCR; TCRdb has only the in-frame clones, and not every one. The data show over 100,000 clones, less than 75% seen once. Documented treatment: oral pan-JAK inhibitor, 5-10 mg twice daily. The sequencing used CD8+ T cells sorted from blood, collected at week 24, from a patient treated with tofacitinib. These receptor sequences come from a human donor with alopecia areata.

The CDR3 protein is CASSSLESSYNEQFF. The CDR3 coding sequence is TGTGCCAGCAGTTCACTAGAATCCTCCTACAATGAGCAGTTCTTC. The chain joins TRBV6-5 to TRBJ2-1; maybe TRBD2 (5 bases). Per the germline V gene, CDR1 is MNHEY and CDR2 is SVGAGI. Trimming took off 4 bases at V and 0 bases at J, with 10 bases between the two ends. The CDR3 consists of 15 residues.

The chain joins TRBV30 to TRBJ2-6, with unresolved D. The CDR3 loop spans 14 amino acids. Germline assignment: CDR1 GTSNPN and CDR2 SVGIG (reference sequence). The V and J ends lost 5 bases and 1 base respectively, with 9 bases between them. Here the CDR3 reads CAWLGLSGANVLTF. CDR3 nucleotide sequence: TGTGCCTGGCTAGGGCTATCTGGGGCCAACGTCCTGACTTTC.

The J gene is TRBJ2-1, the V gene TRBV4-2; 10 positions agree with TRBD2. Trimming at V came to 0 bases and at J to 7 bases, leaving 6 bases not matched to a gene. The CDR3 runs 16 residues. From germline, CDR1 is LGHNA and CDR2 YNFKEQ. This CDR3 is CASSQESSGGGNEQFF. The CDR3 DNA follows: TGTGCCAGCAGCCAAGAATCTAGCGGGGGAGGTAATGAGCAGTTCTTC.

In its sample, this clone was seen a few times. This chain links TRBV19 with TRBJ1-5; D is unresolved. The germline V gene encodes CDR1 LNHDA and CDR2 SQIVND (reference sequence). The CDR3 has 13 amino acids. V was clipped by 1 base and J by 2 bases, with 3 bases between them. The CDR3, as DNA: TGTGCCAGTAGTATAGTGGGCAATCAGCCCCAGCATTTT. Amino acid sequence: CASSIVGNQPQHF.

This clone has just a few counts. The rearrangement joins TRBV9 to TRBJ1-6; no definite D call. The CDR3 contains 14 residues. From germline, CDR1 is SGDLS and CDR2 YYNGEE. With 4 bases removed from V and 11 bases from J, the gap between germline ends came to 16 bases. CDR3 bases: TGTGCCAGCAGCCCCTCGAATGGGGAAGCACCCCTCCACTTT. This translates into CASSPSNGEAPLHF.

V is TRBV27 and J is TRBJ1-2; maybe TRBD1 (5 bases). Trimming took 6 bases from V and 8 from J, leaving 19 bases between them. The CDR3 runs to 14 residues. Germline V lookup: CDR1 MNHEY, CDR2 SMNVEV (reference sequence). The CDR3 nucleotides are TGTGCCAGCAGATTTTCTGAAGGGGCGAACGGCTACACCTTC. It is translated as CASRFSEGANGYTF.

The chain is built from TRBV13 and TRBJ2-7; 8 nucleotides line up with TRBD1. The CDR3 loop spans 12 amino acids. CDR1 PRHDT and CDR2 FYEKMQ come from the germline V gene (reference sequence). The ends lost 5 bases at V and 6 bases at J; junction bases unmatched: 3. The CDR3, as DNA: TGTGCCAGCAGCGCGGACAGGGTCGAGCAGTACTTC. It yields the protein CASSADRVEQYF.

There are a few counts of this clone. The V and J genes are TRBV5-4 and TRBJ2-7; D not certain. The CDR3 consists of 14 residues. Germline V lookup: CDR1 SGHNT, CDR2 YYREEE (reference sequence). Trimming removed 1 base at V and 2 bases at J, with 10 bases between. The CDR3 sequence: CASSLTPKTYEQYF. CDR3 in DNA: TGTGCCAGCAGCTTGACCCCCAAGACCTACGAGCAGTACTTC.

The rearrangement uses TRBV30 and TRBJ2-3; D perhaps matches TRBD2 (5 bases). Germline lookup yields CDR1 GTSNPN and CDR2 SVGIG (reference sequence). With 0 bases removed from V and 0 bases from J, the gap between germline ends came to 10 bases. The CDR3 loop spans 15 amino acids. CDR3 in amino acids: CAWSVVARSTDTQYF. The CDR3 bases are TGTGCCTGGAGTGTAGTAGCGCGAAGCACAGATACGCAGTATTTT.

The chain employs TRBV4-1 and TRBJ1-3; D ambiguous. CDR1 MGHRA and CDR2 YSYEKL come from the germline V gene. The V and J ends lost 4 bases and 0 bases respectively, with 13 bases between them. This CDR3 is 16 amino acids long. CDR3 DNA: TGCGCCAGCAGCCTCCCGCGGACGCGCTCTGGAAACACCATATATTTT. Protein sequence: CASSLPRTRSGNTIYF.

The chain has TRBV6-1 and TRBJ2-7; no firm D call. There are 15 residues in the CDR3. Germline V CDR1 and CDR2: MNHNS, SASEGT. The ends were cut back, 0 bases at V and 0 bases at J, with 9 bases in the middle. In DNA, the CDR3 is TGTGCCAGCAGTGAAGCGATGGACGGCTCCTACGAGCAGTACTTC. Its translation: CASSEAMDGSYEQYF.

The count of this clone is one. The V call is TRBV16, the J call TRBJ2-3; no clear D gene. Trimming shortened V by 6 bases and J by 0 bases, and 10 bases separated the two germline ends. Germline lookup yields CDR1 KGHSY and CDR2 FQNENV. CDR3 length: 14 amino acids. For the CDR3, the DNA is TGTGCCAGCAGTAGCCTTGGAAGCACAGATACGCAGTATTTT. It translates to CASSSLGSTDTQYF.

The rearrangement uses TRBV6-1 and TRBJ2-5; TRBD1 matches 7 bases. Near its end, the DNA agrees better with TRBJ2-7, so the J call may be wrong. Germline lookup yields CDR1 MNHNS and CDR2 SASEGT. There are 15 residues in the CDR3. DNA of the CDR3: TGTGCCAGCAGTTCTACCGGGACAGCCTCCTACGAGCAGTACTTC. Amino acid sequence: CASSSTGTASYEQYF.

The rearrangement joins TRBV19 to TRBJ2-1; 7 nucleotides match TRBD2. The V gene end was trimmed by 5 bases and the J gene end by 6 bases; junction bases not matched to a gene: 4. Germline V gene sequence: CDR1 LNHDA, CDR2 SQIVND (reference sequence). The CDR3 covers 13 residues. The chain's CDR3 is CASSASGGNEQFF. The CDR3 nucleotides read TGTGCCAGTAGTGCCTCGGGGGGCAATGAGCAGTTCTTC.

The chain combines TRBV18 with TRBJ2-1; no reliable D call. In germline, CDR1 is KGHSH, CDR2 LQKENI. The CDR3 is 12 amino acids. The V and J ends lost 6 bases and 5 bases respectively, with 8 bases between them. DNA for the CDR3: TGTGCCAGCTCGCGACTTAACAATGAGCAGTTCTTC. This encodes CASSRLNNEQFF.

DNA of the CDR3: TGTGCCAGCAGCCAAGATCCCCCTGGAGCCGAAAGTTATAGCAATCAGCCCCAGCATTTT. It specifies CASSQDPPGAESYSNQPQHF. V gene TRBV4-2 combines with J gene TRBJ1-5; D is unresolved. CDR1 and CDR2 from the germline V gene are LGHNA and YNFKEQ. V lost 0 bases and J lost 0, with 21 bases in between. The CDR3 contains 20 residues.

The table lists this clone with a few counts. The chain is built from TRBV30 and TRBJ1-1; D remains ambiguous. This CDR3 contains 12 residues. V was pared by 5 bases and J by 11 bases, with 18 bases between. The V gene's germline CDR1 is GTSNPN and CDR2 SVGIG (reference sequence). The CDR3, as DNA: TGTGCCTGGGCATTGGAGGGCCTGGGGGCTTTCTTT. This gives the protein CAWALEGLGAFF.

This clone was found once. The chain uses TRBV9 and TRBJ2-1, with TRBD1 matching over 7 bases. The germline CDR1 and CDR2 sequences are SGDLS and YYNGEE. V was clipped by 3 bases and J by 4 bases; unmatched bases: 7. CDR3 length: 15 amino acids. The CDR3 spells CASSGTGVIYNEQFF. The CDR3 DNA follows: TGTGCCAGCAGCGGCACAGGGGTTATTTACAATGAGCAGTTCTTC.

This clone turned up a few times. V and J are TRBV5-4 and TRBJ2-1; 9 bases match TRBD1. Germline V gene lookup returns CDR1 SGHNT and CDR2 YYREEE (reference sequence). V lost 6 bases, J lost 6 bases, and 4 bases stayed unmatched. CDR3 length: 13 amino acids. CDR3 sequence: CASTPDRGNEQFF. In DNA, the CDR3 is TGTGCCAGCACCCCGGACAGGGGCAATGAGCAGTTCTTC.

The chain recombines TRBV7-9 with TRBJ1-5; D is undetermined. From germline, CDR1 is SEHNR and CDR2 FQNEAQ (reference sequence). CDR3 size: 15 residues. V was trimmed by 5 bases and J by 7 bases, leaving 18 bases between them. The DNA for the CDR3 is TGTGCCAGCAGCGGTAGGGTCCTAGGAAAACAGCCCCAGCATTTT. Amino acid sequence: CASSGRVLGKQPQHF.

By sample fraction, this clone is medium-sized. The V gene is TRBV1, the J gene TRBJ2-7; TRBD1 is the table's D call and was not checked against the DNA. TRBV1 is flagged as a pseudogene. The CDR3 spans 13 residues. CDR3 bases: TGCACCAGCAGCCGGACAGGGGGCTACGAGCAGTACTTC. Its translation: CTSSRTGGYEQYF.

This clone was counted a single time. This chain connects TRBV27 to TRBJ2-6; D not certain. Between the trimmed V and J ends, which lost 6 bases and 4 bases, there was a span of 13 bases. The CDR3 totals 15 residues. CDR1 is MNHEY, CDR2 SMNVEV, per germline (reference sequence). The CDR3: CASREMKGGANVLTF. CDR3 DNA: TGTGCCAGCAGAGAGATGAAAGGGGGGGCCAACGTCCTGACTTTC.

V and J are TRBV6-5 and TRBJ2-7, with D hard to call. V lost 5 bases, J lost 1 base, and 9 bases lay in between. The CDR3 is 13 amino acids. The germline V gene has CDR1 MNHEY and CDR2 SVGAGI. The CDR3 here is CASSDMPSYEQYF. CDR3 coding DNA: TGTGCCAGCAGTGATATGCCTTCCTACGAGCAGTACTTC.

The chain couples TRBV6-5 to TRBJ1-6; TRBD1 might be the D (5 bases). Germline V CDR1 and CDR2: MNHEY, SVGAGI. V was shortened by 2 bases and J by 7 bases, with 15 bases between the two germline ends. This CDR3 comprises 16 residues. The CDR3 nucleotides are TGTGCCAGCAGTTACGCCCGGGGCGGGGAAAATTCACCCCTCCACTTT. Translating it yields CASSYARGGENSPLHF.

In this sample, this clone turned up a few times. The chain carries TRBV29-1 and TRBJ2-1; D is ambiguous. The ends were cut back, 4 bases at V and 15 bases at J, with 16 bases in the middle. The CDR3 is 11 residues long. Germline CDR1 and CDR2: SQVTM and ANQGSEA. The CDR3 bases are TGCAGCGTTGTGTCGATAGTTGGTTGGTTCTTC. Protein sequence: CSVVSIVGWFF.